The 18 T cell receptor beta chains reported below all come from one sample, sequenced in a study of vaccination effects on CD4 cells after COVID-19. Their antigens remain unidentified. CD4+ T cell isolation took place after less than 13 days of culture. Assay: immunoSEQ multiplex PCR; the TCRdb copy retains only in-frame clones and omits some. The repertoire holds tens of thousands of clones, with less than 75% as singletons. This specimen consisted of CD4+ T cells from PBMCs cultured without peptide, obtained before COVID-19 vaccination. These receptors came from a human donor who received a COVID-19 vaccine.

This clone was picked up one time. V gene TRBV3-1 (or the pseudogene TRBV3-2) combines with J gene TRBJ1-3; the D gene is possibly TRBD1 (5 bases). Germline CDR1 reads LGHDT; CDR2 reads YNNKEL (reference sequence). The CDR3 is 16 residues long. The V end lost 4 bases, the J end lost 2 bases, and 15 bases lay between the germline ends. CDR3 residues: CASSPRGGTAGNTIYF. The DNA for the CDR3 is TGTGCCAGCAGCCCACGGGGCGGGACGGCTGGAAACACCATATATTTT.

The CDR3 reads CASSLVFRVKRANVLTF. CDR3 bases: TGTGCCAGCAGCTTAGTCTTCAGGGTGAAGCGGGCCAACGTCCTGACTTTC. The chain recombines TRBV11-3 with TRBJ2-6; D might be TRBD1 (5 bases). The CDR3 has 17 amino acids. Germline CDR1 and CDR2: SGHNT and YENEEA. The V and J ends lost 1 base and 5 bases respectively, with 15 bases between them.

The rearrangement joins TRBV2 to TRBJ1-1, with D maybe TRBD1 (5 bases). Per the germline V gene, CDR1 is SNHLY and CDR2 is FYNNEI. The CDR3 is 16 amino acids. Trimming left V 4 bases short and J 0 bases short, with 15 bases between. As DNA, the CDR3 is TGTGCCAGCAGTGCCAGTAGGGGACGCATGAACACTGAAGCTTTCTTT. Protein product: CASSASRGRMNTEAFF.

The gene calls are TRBV4-1 and TRBJ1-3; D is possibly TRBD1 (6 bases). The CDR3 extends over 15 amino acids. Trimming pared 2 bases from V and 4 bases from J, leaving 12 bases between. Germline CDR1 is MGHRA and CDR2 is YSYEKL. CDR3 bases: TGCGCCAGCAGCCAACCTACAGGGAGAGGAAACACCATATATTTT. Translated, it gives CASSQPTGRGNTIYF.

The chain uses TRBV7-6 and TRBJ2-6, with D tentatively TRBD1 (5 bases). CDR1 SGHVS and CDR2 FNYEAQ come from the germline V gene. The CDR3 runs to 17 residues. V lost 5 bases, J lost 0 bases, and 14 bases lay in between. The CDR3 DNA reads as TGTGCCAGCAGCCCCAGGGATTCCAGCTCTGGGGCCAACGTCCTGACTTTC. Translating it yields CASSPRDSSSGANVLTF.

V gene TRBV3-1 (or the pseudogene TRBV3-2) combines with J gene TRBJ1-1; D call uncertain. The CDR3 covers 13 residues. Germline V lookup: CDR1 LGHDT, CDR2 YNNKEL (reference sequence). V gave up 1 base and J gave up 0 bases, with 3 bases separating them. CDR3 in amino acids: CASSQAMNTEAFF. The CDR3 DNA reads as TGTGCCAGCAGCCAAGCCATGAACACTGAAGCTTTCTTT.

The chain recombines TRBV7-2 with TRBJ1-2; TRBD1 might be the D (5 bases). CDR3 size: 13 residues. The germline V and J ends were trimmed by 3 bases and 6 bases, with 11 bases remaining between them. Germline assignment: CDR1 SGHTA and CDR2 FQGNSA. CDR3 in amino acids: CASSFGRDDGYTF. CDR3 DNA sequence: TGTGCCAGCAGCTTCGGCAGGGATGATGGCTACACCTTC.

This chain uses TRBV20-1 with TRBJ1-2; 7 nucleotides agree with TRBD1. V was pared by 6 bases and J by 7 bases, with 5 bases of the junction left unmatched. This CDR3 contains 11 residues. Germline lookup yields CDR1 DFQATT and CDR2 SNEGSKA (reference sequence). The CDR3 protein is CSARTGGGYTF. The CDR3 DNA reads as TGCAGTGCGAGGACAGGAGGTGGCTACACCTTC.

V usage is TRBV18 and J usage is TRBJ2-7; D remains unclear. The CDR3 spans 13 residues. V lost 0 bases, J lost 3 bases, and 6 bases lay in between. Germline assignment: CDR1 KGHSH and CDR2 LQKENI. The CDR3 spells CASSPPASYEQYF. CDR3 sequence (DNA): TGTGCCAGCTCACCACCGGCTAGCTACGAGCAGTACTTC. The entire variable domain, with the rest obtained from reference TRBV18 and TRBJ2-7, is as follows: NAGVMQNPRHLVRRRGQEARLRCSPMKGHSHVYWYRQLPEEGLKFMVYLQKENIIDESGMPKERFSAEFPKEGPSILRIQQVVRGDSAAYFCASSPPASYEQYFGPGTRLTVT.

This chain connects TRBV28 to TRBJ2-1, with 7 bases aligning to TRBD1. The length of the CDR3 is 12 residues. After removal of 6 bases from V and 8 bases from J, the junction contained 4 bases not matched to a gene. CDR1 and CDR2 from the germline V gene are MDHEN and SYDVKM. The DNA for the CDR3 is TGTGCCAGCAGCACACAGGGGTATGAGCAGTTCTTC. This codes for CASSTQGYEQFF. Full variable domain (outside the CDR3, taken from reference TRBV28 and TRBJ2-1): DVKVTQSSRYLVKRTGEKVFLECVQDMDHENMFWYRQDPGLGLRLIYFSYDVKMKEKGDIPEGYSVSREKKERFSLILESASTNQTSMYLCASSTQGYEQFFGPGTRLTVL.

The gene calls are TRBV5-1 and TRBJ1-1; D is ambiguous. The V end was cut by 0 bases, the J end by 1 base, with 10 bases between. CDR1 SGHRS and CDR2 YFSETQ come from the germline V gene. CDR3 size: 15 residues. The CDR3 loop is CASSLATVWNTEAFF. For the CDR3, the DNA is TGCGCCAGCAGCTTGGCAACAGTTTGGAACACTGAAGCTTTCTTT.

This clone has a single count. The gene calls are TRBV11-2 and TRBJ2-1, with 8 bases fitting TRBD2. Unmatched junction bases numbered 8, after V lost 0 bases and J lost 4 bases. CDR1 is SGHAT, CDR2 FQNNGV, per germline. The CDR3 covers 17 residues. CDR3 bases: TGTGCCAGCAGCTTAGATCTTAGGACTAGCAGATACAATGAGCAGTTCTTC. Translating gives CASSLDLRTSRYNEQFF.

This chain links TRBV2 with TRBJ1-5; D unresolved. Germline V gene sequence: CDR1 SNHLY, CDR2 FYNNEI. Trimming pared 4 bases from V and 4 bases from J, leaving 8 bases between. CDR3 size: 13 residues. CDR3 sequence reads: CASSADLNQPQHF. Written as DNA, the CDR3 is TGTGCCAGCAGTGCAGACCTAAATCAGCCCCAGCATTTT.

This chain joins TRBV7-9 and TRBJ2-5, with 7 bases that match TRBD1. J gave up 1 base and V 5 bases, and 4 bases lay outside the gene matches. CDR1 is SEHNR and CDR2 is FQNEAQ in the germline V gene (reference sequence). This CDR3 is 14 amino acids long. CDR3 DNA sequence: TGTGCCAGCAGCATCCGGACAGGCCAAGAGACCCAGTACTTC. This translates into CASSIRTGQETQYF.

J is TRBJ2-1 and V is TRBV4-1, with 8 bases identical to TRBD2. CDR3 size: 17 residues. The J segment lost 5 bases and the V segment lost 0 bases, leaving 9 bases of the junction unmatched. Germline assignment: CDR1 MGHRA and CDR2 YSYEKL. The DNA for the CDR3 is TGCGCCAGCAGCCAAGAGGTACTACTAGCGGAAGACAATGAGCAGTTCTTC. Amino acids: CASSQEVLLAEDNEQFF.

This clone was found a few times. V gene TRBV5-4 combines with J gene TRBJ2-1, with 9 bases fitting TRBD1. The V segment lost 3 bases and the J segment 9 bases; nucleotides outside the gene matches: 10. The germline V gene has CDR1 SGHNT and CDR2 YYREEE (reference sequence). The CDR3 has 15 amino acids. CDR3 nucleotide sequence: TGTGCCAGCAGCTCCCGGGACAGGGTAGCCGGTGAGCAGTTCTTC. This encodes CASSSRDRVAGEQFF.

This rearrangement joins TRBV6-4 to TRBJ2-7; TRBD2 matches at 13 bases. Per germline, CDR1 MRHNA and CDR2 SNTAGT. The CDR3 sequence is 19 residues long. The V and J ends lost 7 bases and 0 bases, in that order; junction bases with no gene match: 15. The CDR3 protein is CASTLGGTSGIASSYEQYF. The CDR3 DNA follows: TGTGCCAGCACTTTGGGGGGGACTAGCGGGATCGCTAGCTCCTACGAGCAGTACTTC.

The V gene is TRBV30, the J gene TRBJ1-5; D unclear. This CDR3 region has 14 residues. CDR1 and CDR2 (germline): GTSNPN, SVGIG (reference sequence). With 0 bases removed from V and 0 bases from J, the gap between germline ends came to 6 bases. The CDR3 bases are TGTGCCTGGAGTGTACGGATTAGCAATCAGCCCCAGCATTTT. Residues: CAWSVRISNQPQHF.